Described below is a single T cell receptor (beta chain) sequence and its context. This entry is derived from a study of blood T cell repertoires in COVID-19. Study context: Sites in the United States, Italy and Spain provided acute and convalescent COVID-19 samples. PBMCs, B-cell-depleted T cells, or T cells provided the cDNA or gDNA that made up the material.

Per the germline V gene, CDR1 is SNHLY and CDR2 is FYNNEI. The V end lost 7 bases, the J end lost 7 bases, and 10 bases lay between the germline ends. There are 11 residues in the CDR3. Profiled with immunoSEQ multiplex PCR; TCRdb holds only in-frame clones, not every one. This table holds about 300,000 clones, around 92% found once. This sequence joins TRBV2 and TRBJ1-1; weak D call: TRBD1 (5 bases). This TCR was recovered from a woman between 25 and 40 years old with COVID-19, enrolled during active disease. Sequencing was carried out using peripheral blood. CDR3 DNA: TGTGCCAGCATCTTTGACAGTGAAGCTTTCTTT. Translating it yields CASIFDSEAFF. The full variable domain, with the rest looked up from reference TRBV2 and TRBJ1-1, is EPEVTQTPSHQVTQMGQEVILRCVPISNHLYFYWYRQILGQKVEFLVSFYNNEISEKSEIFDDQFSVERPDGSNFTLKIRSTKLEDSAMYFCASIFDSEAFFGQGTRLTVV.